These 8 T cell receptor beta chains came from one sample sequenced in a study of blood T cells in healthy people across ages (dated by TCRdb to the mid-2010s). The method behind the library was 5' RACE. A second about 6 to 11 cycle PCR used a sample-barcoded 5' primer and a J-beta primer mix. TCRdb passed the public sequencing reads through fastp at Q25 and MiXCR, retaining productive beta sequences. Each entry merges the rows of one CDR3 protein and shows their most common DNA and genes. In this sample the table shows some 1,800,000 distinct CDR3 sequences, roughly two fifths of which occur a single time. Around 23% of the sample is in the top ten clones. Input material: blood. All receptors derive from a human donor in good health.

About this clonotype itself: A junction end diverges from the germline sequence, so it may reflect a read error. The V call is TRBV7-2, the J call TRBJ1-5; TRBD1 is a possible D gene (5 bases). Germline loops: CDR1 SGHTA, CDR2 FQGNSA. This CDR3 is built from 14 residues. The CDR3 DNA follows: TGTGCCAACAGCTTAGAGGCAGGGCTTCAGCCCCAGCATTTT. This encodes CANSLEAGLQPQHF.

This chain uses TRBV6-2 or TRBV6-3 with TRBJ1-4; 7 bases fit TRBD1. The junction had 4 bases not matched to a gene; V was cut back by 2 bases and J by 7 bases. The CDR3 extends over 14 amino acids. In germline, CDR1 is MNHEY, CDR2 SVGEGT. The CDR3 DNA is TGTGCCAGCAGTTACCCAGGGGGAGGTGAAAAACTGTTTTTT. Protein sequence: CASSYPGGGEKLFF.

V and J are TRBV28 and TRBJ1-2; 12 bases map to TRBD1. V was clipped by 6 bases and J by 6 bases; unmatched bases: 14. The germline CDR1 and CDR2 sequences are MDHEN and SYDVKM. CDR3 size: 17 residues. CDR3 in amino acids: CASRAAGQGAQVHGYTF. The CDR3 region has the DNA TGTGCCAGCAGAGCCGCGGGACAGGGGGCCCAAGTGCATGGCTACACCTTC.

Here the CDR3 reads CSGQAVGGYTF. As DNA, the CDR3 is TGCAGCGGGCAGGCCGTCGGGGGCTACACCTTC. The chain carries TRBV29-1 and TRBJ1-2, with D unclear. V lost 7 bases, J lost 8 bases, and 14 bases lay in between. This CDR3 contains 11 residues. Per the germline V gene, CDR1 is SQVTM and CDR2 is ANQGSEA.

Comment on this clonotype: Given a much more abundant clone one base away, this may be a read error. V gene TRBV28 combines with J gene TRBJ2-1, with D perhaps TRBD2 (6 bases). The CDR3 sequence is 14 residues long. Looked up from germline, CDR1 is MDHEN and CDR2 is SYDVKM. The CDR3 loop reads CASSPGVSYSEQFF. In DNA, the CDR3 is TGTGCCAGCAGTCCGGGGGTCAGCTACAGTGAGCAGTTCTTC.

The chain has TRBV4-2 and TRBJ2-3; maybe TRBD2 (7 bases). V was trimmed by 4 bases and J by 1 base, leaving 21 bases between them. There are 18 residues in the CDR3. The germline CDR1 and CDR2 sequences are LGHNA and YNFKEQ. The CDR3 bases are TGTGCCAGCAGCCGGGACCTAATCGCGGGGGCCCGCACAGATACGCAGTATTTT. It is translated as CASSRDLIAGARTDTQYF.

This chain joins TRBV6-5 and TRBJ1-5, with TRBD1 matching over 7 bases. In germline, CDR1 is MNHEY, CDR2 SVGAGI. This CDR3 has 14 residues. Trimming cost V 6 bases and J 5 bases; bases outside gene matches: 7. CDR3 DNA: TGTGCCAGCAGCCGCCGGACAGGCTATCAGCCCCAGCATTTT. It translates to CASSRRTGYQPQHF.

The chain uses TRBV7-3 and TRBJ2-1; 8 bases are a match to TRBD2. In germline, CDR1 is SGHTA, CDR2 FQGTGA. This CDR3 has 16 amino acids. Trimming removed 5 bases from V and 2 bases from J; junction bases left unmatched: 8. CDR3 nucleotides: TGTGCCAGCAGCGTAATCTCCGGGGGGGCCTACAATGAGCAGTTCTTC. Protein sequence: CASSVISGGAYNEQFF.